Listed below are T cell receptor beta chains from one sample, sequenced in a study of T cell responses to AZD1222 COVID-19 vaccine. Some clones are missing from TCRdb's copy, which holds only in-frame ones; the method was immunoSEQ multiplex PCR. The data show about 150,000 clones, 80% to 90% seen once. The sample consisted of peripheral blood, taken 28 days after the second AZD1222 dose. The receptors stem from an adult who received the AZD1222 COVID-19 vaccine. The CDR3 runs from the conserved cysteine through the conserved F or W. A D gene is named only where the DNA matches it firmly. Part of the rows lack a size; the others show once, few, many or a class for expanded clones.

V gene	J gene	clone size	D gene	CDR3 DNA	CDR3 protein
TRBV7-8	TRBJ1-4	-	TRBD1	TGTGCCAGCAGCCAGACAGGGCAGTCTGAAAAACTGTTTTTT	CASSQTGQSEKLFF
TRBV6-2/TRBV6-3	TRBJ1-1	-	-	TGTGCCAGCAGTACTGGAGCTGAAGCTTTCTTT	CASSTGAEAFF
TRBV28	TRBJ2-1	-	-	TGTGCCAGCAGTTTAAGGGGCTCCTACAATGAGCAGTTCTTC	CASSLRGSYNEQFF
TRBV7-3	TRBJ2-1	-	TRBD2	TGTGCCAGCAGCATGACTAGCGCCGAGCAGTTCTTC	CASSMTSAEQFF
TRBV28	TRBJ2-2	-	-	TGTGCCAGCGTCAAACGGACTTGGGGCACCGGGGAGCTGTTTTTT	CASVKRTWGTGELFF
TRBV7-9	TRBJ2-3	-	TRBD2	TGTGCCAGTGGGCTAGCGGGAGGTGGAGATACGCAGTATTTT	CASGLAGGGDTQYF
TRBV28	TRBJ2-1	-	-	TGTGCCAGCAGATACGACAGAAGCTCCTACAATGAGCAGTTCTTC	CASRYDRSSYNEQFF
TRBV5-1	TRBJ2-1	once	TRBD1	TGCGCCAGCAGCGCCGGGACAGGGAACAATGAGCAGTTCTTC	CASSAGTGNNEQFF
TRBV6-1	TRBJ2-1	-	-	TGTGCCAGCAGTGACATACGGTTGAATGAGCAGTTCTTC	CASSDIRLNEQFF
TRBV7-9	TRBJ2-1	-	-	TGTGCCAGTGGGGGGTGGACAATCAAAAACAATGAGCAGTTCTTC	CASGGWTIKNNEQFF
TRBV28	TRBJ1-1	-	-	TGTGCCAGCACCCTAGCTGGGCGGAACACTGAAGCTTTCTTT	CASTLAGRNTEAFF
TRBV9	TRBJ2-3	few	TRBD2	TGTGCCAGCGGCGCGGGAGTAAGCACAGATACGCAGTATTTT	CASGAGVSTDTQYF
TRBV28	TRBJ2-7	-	-	TGTGCCAGCAGTCCCCTGACTAGTGGGGCCTACGAGCAGTACTTC	CASSPLTSGAYEQYF
TRBV19	TRBJ1-2	-	-	TGTGCCAGTAGTCAGGGCGACTCTGCTAACTATGGCTACACCTTC	CASSQGDSANYGYTF
TRBV28	TRBJ1-3	-	-	TGTGCCAGCAGTTTAGGACAGTACAAGGGAAACACCATATATTTT	CASSLGQYKGNTIYF
TRBV9	TRBJ2-1	-	TRBD1	TGTGCCAGCAGCCCCTCCCCCCGGACAGGGGGCCTGGGTGAGCAGTTCTTC	CASSPSPRTGGLGEQFF
TRBV7-3	TRBJ1-1	once	-	TGTGCCAGCAGCTTAGAGGGTAACACTGAAGCTTTCTTT	CASSLEGNTEAFF
TRBV5-1	TRBJ1-2	-	TRBD1	TGCGCCAGCAGCTCGAACGCAGGGGGCAGCGTCTATGGCTACACCTTC	CASSSNAGGSVYGYTF
TRBV21-1	TRBJ1-4	-	-	TGTGCCAGCAACCGGGACAGGGGGCTACGGAATGAAAAACTGTTTTTT	CASNRDRGLRNEKLFF
TRBV9	TRBJ2-7	-	TRBD1	TGTGCCAGCAGCGTAGCGGGACAGTCCTACGAGCAGTACTTC	CASSVAGQSYEQYF
TRBV4-3	TRBJ2-7	-	-	TGCGCCAGCAGCCAAGTTCGGAGGAGTGAGCAGTACTTC	CASSQVRRSEQYF
TRBV10-3	TRBJ1-2	-	TRBD1	TGTGCCACGGACAGGGGGGACTATGGCTACACCTTC	CATDRGDYGYTF
TRBV6-5	TRBJ2-7	-	TRBD2	TGTGCCAGCAGTTCGGGACTAGCGGGGTACGAGCAGTACTTC	CASSSGLAGYEQYF
TRBV28	TRBJ2-7	-	TRBD2	TGTGCCAGCAGGGGAACTAGCGGGAGATCGTACGAGCAGTACTTC	CASRGTSGRSYEQYF
TRBV28	TRBJ2-3	-	TRBD1	TGTGCCAGCATTAGTGGGGGACAGGGGTACGCGCAGTATTTT	CASISGGQGYAQYF